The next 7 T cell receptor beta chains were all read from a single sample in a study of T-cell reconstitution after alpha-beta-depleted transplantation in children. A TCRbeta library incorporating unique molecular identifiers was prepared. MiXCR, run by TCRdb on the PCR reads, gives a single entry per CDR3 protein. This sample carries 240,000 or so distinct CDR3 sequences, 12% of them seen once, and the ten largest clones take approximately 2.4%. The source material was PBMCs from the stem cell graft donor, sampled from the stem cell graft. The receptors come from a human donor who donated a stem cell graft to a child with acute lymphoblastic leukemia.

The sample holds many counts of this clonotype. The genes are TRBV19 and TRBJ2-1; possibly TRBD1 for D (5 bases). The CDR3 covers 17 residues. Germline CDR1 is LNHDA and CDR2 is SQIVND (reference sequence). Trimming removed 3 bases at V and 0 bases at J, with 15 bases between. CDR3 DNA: TGTGCCAGTAGTATTAACAGGTGGGCCAGCTCCTACAATGAGCAGTTCTTC. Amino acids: CASSINRWASSYNEQFF.

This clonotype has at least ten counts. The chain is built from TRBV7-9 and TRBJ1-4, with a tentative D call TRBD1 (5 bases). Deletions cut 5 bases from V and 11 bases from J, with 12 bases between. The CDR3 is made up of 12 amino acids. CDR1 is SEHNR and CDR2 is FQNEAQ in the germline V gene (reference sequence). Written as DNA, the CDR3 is TGTGCCAGCAGCCCCGCGGGGGAGAAACTGTTTTTT. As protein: CASSPAGEKLFF. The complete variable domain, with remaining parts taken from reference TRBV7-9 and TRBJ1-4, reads DTGVSQNPRHKITKRGQNVTFRCDPISEHNRLYWYRQTLGQGPEFLTYFQNEAQLEKSRLLSDRFSAERPKGSFSTLEIQRTEQGDSAMYLCASSPAGEKLFFGSGTQLSVL.

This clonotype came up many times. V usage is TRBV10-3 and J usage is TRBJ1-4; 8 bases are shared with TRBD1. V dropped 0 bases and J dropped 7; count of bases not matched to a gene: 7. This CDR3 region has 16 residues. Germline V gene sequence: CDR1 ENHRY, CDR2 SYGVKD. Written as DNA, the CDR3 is TGTGCCATCAGTGAGTCGCAGGGGGCTTACCCTGAAAAACTGTTTTTT. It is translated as CAISESQGAYPEKLFF.

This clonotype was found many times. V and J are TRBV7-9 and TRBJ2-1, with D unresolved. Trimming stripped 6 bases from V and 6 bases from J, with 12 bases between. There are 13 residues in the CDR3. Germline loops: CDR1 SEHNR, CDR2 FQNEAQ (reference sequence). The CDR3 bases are TGTGCCAGCAGACAAGACGGTTTCAATGAGCAGTTCTTC. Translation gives CASRQDGFNEQFF.

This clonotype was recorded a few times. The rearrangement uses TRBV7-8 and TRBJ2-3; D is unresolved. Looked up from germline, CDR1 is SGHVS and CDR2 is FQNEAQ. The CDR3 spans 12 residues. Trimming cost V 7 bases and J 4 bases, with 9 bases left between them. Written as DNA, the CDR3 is TGTGCCAGCACCCCGCACGCAGATACGCAGTATTTT. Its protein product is CASTPHADTQYF. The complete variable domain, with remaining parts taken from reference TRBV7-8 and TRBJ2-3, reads GAGVSQSPRYKVAKRGQDVALRCDPISGHVSLFWYQQALGQGPEFLTYFQNEAQLDKSGLPSDRFFAERPEGSVSTLKIQRTQQEDSAVYLCASTPHADTQYFGPGTRLTVL.

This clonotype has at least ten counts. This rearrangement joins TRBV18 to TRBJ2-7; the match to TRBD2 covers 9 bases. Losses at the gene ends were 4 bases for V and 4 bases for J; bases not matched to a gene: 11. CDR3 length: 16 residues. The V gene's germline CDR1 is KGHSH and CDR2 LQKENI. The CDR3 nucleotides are TGTGCCAGCTCACATCAAATAGCGGGAGTCATATACGAGCAGTACTTC. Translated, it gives CASSHQIAGVIYEQYF. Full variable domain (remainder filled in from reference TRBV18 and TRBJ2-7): NAGVMQNPRHLVRRRGQEARLRCSPMKGHSHVYWYRQLPEEGLKFMVYLQKENIIDESGMPKERFSAEFPKEGPSILRIQQVVRGDSAAYFCASSHQIAGVIYEQYFGPGTRLTVT.

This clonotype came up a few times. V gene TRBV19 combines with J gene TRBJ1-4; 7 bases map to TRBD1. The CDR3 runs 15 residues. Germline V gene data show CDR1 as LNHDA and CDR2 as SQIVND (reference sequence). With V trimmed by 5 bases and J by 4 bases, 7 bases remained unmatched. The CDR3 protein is CASSGRQGVNEKLFF. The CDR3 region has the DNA TGTGCCAGTAGTGGACGACAGGGAGTTAATGAAAAACTGTTTTTT.